One and the same sample provided the 31 T cell receptor gamma chains below, sequenced in a study of γδ T cells in repeated Plasmodium falciparum infection. TCRdb re-called the multiplex PCR reads using CATT. The sample contains 27,000 or so gamma-chain clones, over 1.1% of which appear only once. Flow sorting of PBMC yielded separate Vgamma9/Vdelta2+ and Vdelta2-negative gammadelta T cell populations for bulk repertoire analysis. The specimen sequenced was gamma-delta T cells from blood. The receptors come from a pool of human donors (malaria-infected and uninfected, not separated).

This clone has only a few counts. TCRdb lists the protein of a much larger clone for this DNA, which differs at residue 6, so this is likely a read error; the protein given here is translated from the DNA itself. J is TRGJP2 and V is TRGV3. TCRdb gives no J gene; it was assigned here by matching the DNA to germline. This CDR3 contains 17 residues. The V segment lost 3 bases and the J segment 2 bases; nucleotides outside the gene matches: 12. Germline V gene sequence: CDR1 VTNTFY, CDR2 YDVSTARD (reference sequence). The CDR3 coding sequence is TGTGCCACCTGGGACTGGCCGGCATGGAGTAGTGATTGGATCAAGACGTTT. This translates into CATWDWPAWSSDWIKTF.

This clone was seen ten or more times. The gene calls are TRGV4 and TRGJP1. The trim removed 1 base at V and 6 bases at J, leaving 2 bases unmatched. CDR1 and CDR2 from the germline V gene are EGSTGY and YDSYTSSV. The CDR3 contains 13 residues. CDR3 bases: TGTGCCACCTGGGATGGATCTGGTTGGTTCAAGATATTT. This codes for CATWDGSGWFKIF.

This clone showed up just a few times. This DNA's translation and the protein TCRdb lists, from a much larger clone, do not match at residue 11, likely due to a read error; the protein shown is translated from the DNA. The J gene is TRGJ1 or TRGJ2, the V gene TRGV4. No J gene is reported in TCRdb; it was inferred here by comparing the DNA with germline. The CDR3 runs to 14 residues. Germline-derived CDR1 and CDR2 are EGSTGY and YDSYTSSV. CDR3 DNA: TGTGCCACCTGGGCCACCAAGAAATATTATAGGAAACTCTTT. This encodes CATWATKKYYRKLF.

On this clone itself: TCRdb shows a much larger clone's protein in place of this DNA's translation, and the two differ at residue 7, likely through a read error; the protein shown is translated from the DNA. The chain joins TRGV8 to TRGJ1 or TRGJ2. The J gene, missing from TCRdb, was assigned here through DNA to germline matching. V gave up 4 bases and J gave up 12 bases; unmatched junction bases: 15. CDR3 length: 13 residues. Germline lookup yields CDR1 VENAVY and CDR2 YDSYNSRV. This chain's CDR3 is CATWEYTTQGKLF. The CDR3 bases are TGTGCCACCTGGGAATACACTACGCAGGGGAAACTCTTT.

This clone was detected a few times. Since a far larger clone is one base different, this is likely a read error. Other DNA sequences from this sample encode an identical CDR3 as well. The chain employs TRGV9 and TRGJP2. The J gene, left out of TCRdb, was set here by checking the DNA against germline. This CDR3 has 14 amino acids. Germline values: CDR1 GITISATS, CDR2 ISYDGTV (reference sequence). This chain's CDR3 is CALWTHSSDWIKTF. The CDR3 DNA reads as TGTGCCTTGTGGACCCACAGTAGCGATTGGATCAAGACGTTT.

This clone was seen ten or more times. V usage is TRGV9 and J usage is TRGJ1 or TRGJ2. The J gene, not given by TCRdb, was assigned here from a germline match of the nucleotide sequence. CDR3 length equals 14 residues. Germline CDR1 reads GITISATS; CDR2 reads ISYDGTV (reference sequence). The V segment lost 2 bases and the J segment 5 bases; nucleotides outside the gene matches: 9. CDR3 coding DNA: TGTGCCTTGTGGGAGGAGAGCAATCATTATAAGAAACTCTTT. Translating it yields CALWEESNHYKKLF.

In its sample, this clone was seen many times. The chain couples TRGV2 to TRGJ1 or TRGJ2. The J gene, absent from TCRdb, was called here by matching the DNA to germline. Germline loops: CDR1 EGSNGY, CDR2 YDSYNSKV. V lost 1 base, J lost 5 bases, and 8 bases stayed unmatched. CDR3 size: 14 residues. The DNA for the CDR3 is TGTGCCACCTGGGACGGCCCCACCCATTATAAGAAACTCTTT. This sequence encodes CATWDGPTHYKKLF.

Comments on this clone: TCRdb lists the protein of a much larger clone for this DNA, which differs at residue 11, so this is likely a read error; the protein given here is translated from the DNA itself. CDR3 sequence: CALWAENYYKELF. CDR3 nucleotide sequence: TGTGCCTTGTGGGCCGAAAATTATTATAAGGAACTCTTT. The V gene was identified as TRGV9, while no J gene was called. The CDR3 is made up of 13 amino acids. CDR1 GITISATS and CDR2 ISYDGTV come from the germline V gene (reference sequence).

This clone was seen ten or more times. This chain uses TRGV9 with TRGJP. After removal of 2 bases from V and 4 bases from J, the junction contained 5 bases not matched to a gene. The germline gives CDR1 GITISATS, CDR2 ISYDGTV (reference sequence). The CDR3 sequence is 17 residues long. The CDR3 reads CALWEAYQELGKKIKVF. CDR3 in DNA: TGTGCCTTGTGGGAGGCTTATCAAGAGTTGGGCAAAAAAATCAAGGTATTT.

This clone was observed a handful of times. TCRdb records a much larger clone's protein for this DNA, with a difference at residue 4 that likely arises from a read error; the protein given is the translation of the DNA. This rearrangement joins TRGV9 to TRGJP. No J gene is reported in TCRdb; it was inferred here by comparing the DNA with germline. The CDR3 length is 17 residues. The V gene's germline CDR1 is GITISATS and CDR2 ISYDGTV (reference sequence). The CDR3 sequence is CALREDLFQLGKKIKVF. CDR3 in DNA: TGTGCCTTGCGGGAGGACCTATTCCAGTTGGGCAAAAAAATCAAGGTATTT.

This clone was picked up many times. A far bigger clonotype differs at one base, so this is likely a read error. This chain uses TRGV9 with TRGJ1 or TRGJ2. Losses at the gene ends were 0 bases for V and 7 bases for J; bases not matched to a gene: 6. Germline V gene data show CDR1 as GITISATS and CDR2 as ISYDGTV (reference sequence). The CDR3 is 13 amino acids. CDR3 residues: CALWEVHDYKKLF. The CDR3 DNA reads TGTGCCTTGTGGGAGGTGCACGACTATAAGAAACTCTTT.

This clone has ten or more counts. Other DNA sequences in this specimen translate into the identical CDR3. The V call is TRGV3, the J call TRGJ1 or TRGJ2. This CDR3 spans 13 amino acids. The J segment lost 5 bases and the V segment lost 0 bases, leaving 4 bases of the junction unmatched. Germline-derived CDR1 and CDR2 are VTNTFY and YDVSTARD (reference sequence). As DNA, the CDR3 is TGTGCCACCTGGGACAGGCCGGATTATAAGAAACTCTTT. The encoded protein is CATWDRPDYKKLF.

Remarks on this clone: This DNA's translation differs at residue 7 from TCRdb's protein, which comes from a much larger clone; a read error is likely, and the protein shown is translated from the DNA. The chain carries TRGV8 and TRGJ1 or TRGJ2. No J gene was available from TCRdb, and it was assigned here by a germline match of the DNA. V dropped 0 bases and J dropped 11; count of bases not matched to a gene: 4. This CDR3 is built from 11 residues. The germline V gene encodes CDR1 VENAVY and CDR2 YDSYNSRV. In DNA form, the CDR3 reads TGTGCCACCTGGGATAGGAGGCAGAAACTCTTT. This gives the protein CATWDRRQKLF.

This clone was observed at least ten times. The rearrangement joins TRGV9 to TRGJ1 or TRGJ2. CDR3 length: 14 amino acids. The V and J ends lost 3 bases and 7 bases, in that order; junction bases with no gene match: 12. The germline CDR1 and CDR2 sequences are GITISATS and ISYDGTV (reference sequence). As DNA, the CDR3 is TGTGCCTTGTGGGAGAGGGAGGTGGAATATAAGAAACTCTTT. Residues: CALWEREVEYKKLF.

This clone was counted a few times. The mismatch at residue 10 between this DNA's translation and the TCRdb protein of a much larger clone likely reflects a read error; the protein shown is translated from the DNA. The chain uses TRGV4 and TRGJP2. TCRdb does not report a J gene; here it was assigned by matching the DNA to germline references. CDR1 is EGSTGY, CDR2 YDSYTSSV, per germline. The CDR3 sequence is 14 residues long. Written as DNA, the CDR3 is TGTGCCACCTGGGATTACAGTAGTGATCGGATCAAGACGTTT. Translating it yields CATWDYSSDRIKTF.

In regard to this clone: The protein TCRdb lists belongs to a much larger clone and differs from this DNA's translation at residue 2, which points to a read error; the protein shown is made from the DNA. V and J are TRGV3 and TRGJ1 or TRGJ2. In the absence of a J gene in TCRdb, the DNA was matched to germline to assign it here. This CDR3 spans 13 amino acids. Germline-derived CDR1 and CDR2 are VTNTFY and YDVSTARD (reference sequence). This CDR3 is CTTWSSFYYKKLF. In nucleotides, the CDR3 is TGTACCACCTGGAGCTCTTTTTATTATAAGAAACTCTTT.

This clone was recorded a few times. Since a far larger clone is one base different, this is likely a read error. Other DNA sequences in the sample encode the same CDR3. This chain joins TRGV4 and TRGJ1 or TRGJ2. The CDR3 covers 13 residues. With 5 bases clipped from V and 3 bases from J, the junction kept 7 bases outside the gene matches. Germline V gene data show CDR1 as EGSTGY and CDR2 as YDSYTSSV. The CDR3, as DNA: TGTGCCACCTGGGGCAGAGTTTATTATAAGAAACTCTTT. This translates into CATWGRVYYKKLF.

This clone was seen many times. A read error is possible here, since a much larger clone lies one base away. This rearrangement joins TRGV5 to TRGJP. Matching the DNA to germline supplied the J gene, which TCRdb does not give. Germline V gene data show CDR1 as VINAFY and CDR2 as YDVSNSKD. This CDR3 region has 15 residues. CDR3 coding DNA: TGCGCCACCTGGGACAGGCATTTGGGCAAAAAAATCAAGGTATTT. Its protein is CATWDRHLGKKIKVF.

This clone was seen at least ten times. The chain couples TRGV4 to TRGJ1 or TRGJ2. V trimming: 2 bases; J trimming: 3 bases; junction bases outside the gene matches: 4. Germline V gene lookup returns CDR1 EGSTGY and CDR2 YDSYTSSV. This CDR3 has 13 residues. The CDR3 reads CATWDVFYYKKLF. The DNA of the CDR3 is TGTGCCACCTGGGATGTCTTTTATTATAAGAAACTCTTT.

About this clone: A far larger clone is one nucleotide away, so this likely arose from a read error. The sample contains more than one DNA sequence encoding this CDR3. The CDR3 here is CALWDNHPYSQELGKKIKVF. CDR3 coding DNA: TGTGCCTTGTGGGATAATCACCCCTACTCGCAAGAGTTGGGCAAAAAAATCAAGGTGTTT. The V gene is listed as TRGV9; no J gene was called. From germline, CDR1 is GITISATS and CDR2 ISYDGTV (reference sequence). This CDR3 comprises 20 residues.

This clone has a count of ten or more. This sequence is one base from a far larger clone and is likely a read error. Other DNA sequences in this specimen translate into the identical CDR3. This sequence joins TRGV9 and TRGJP2. The CDR3 is 14 residues long. CDR1 and CDR2 (germline): GITISATS, ISYDGTV (reference sequence). The CDR3 DNA reads as TGCGCCTTGTGGACCCACAGTAGTGATTGGATCAAGACGTTT. It codes for CALWTHSSDWIKTF.

This clone appeared many times. TCRdb's listed protein matches a much larger clone and diverges from this DNA's translation at residue 3, likely through a read error; the protein shown comes from the DNA. The chain links TRGV9 to TRGJ1 or TRGJ2. TCRdb gives no J gene; it was assigned here by matching the DNA to germline. CDR1 is GITISATS and CDR2 is ISYDGTV in the germline V gene (reference sequence). The CDR3 contains 13 residues. CDR3 DNA: TGTGCCTCGTGGGAGGTGCGTCTTTATAAGAAACTCTTT. Translation: CASWEVRLYKKLF.

In its sample, this clone was seen a few times. This DNA translates differently at residue 6 from the TCRdb protein, which is that of a much larger clone; a read error is likely, and the protein shown is the DNA's own translation. V gene TRGV4 combines with J gene TRGJ1 or TRGJ2. The CDR3 has 13 residues. CDR1 and CDR2 from the germline V gene are EGSTGY and YDSYTSSV. Germline trimming cut 3 bases from V and 6 bases from J; bases unmatched to any gene: 8. CDR3 DNA: TGTGCCACCTGGGATTGGCGGTGTTATAAGAAACTCTTT. As protein: CATWDWRCYKKLF.

This clone is medium-sized. The genes are TRGV9 and TRGJ1 or TRGJ2. The CDR3 spans 15 residues. J gave up 0 bases and V 3 bases, and 8 bases lay outside the gene matches. Germline loops: CDR1 GITISATS, CDR2 ISYDGTV (reference sequence). The CDR3: CALWEKPPNYYKKLF. CDR3 nucleotides: TGTGCCTTGTGGGAGAAACCCCCGAATTATTATAAGAAACTCTTT.

This clone came up many times. TCRdb's entry gives the protein of a much larger clone, which mismatches this DNA's translation at residue 5, likely from a read error; the protein reported here is translated from the DNA. Other DNA variants within this sample encode the same CDR3. The chain recombines TRGV9 with TRGJP. The J gene was missing in TCRdb and was found by matching the end of the DNA to germline. With 6 bases clipped from V and 2 bases from J, the junction kept 10 bases outside the gene matches. CDR1 is GITISATS, CDR2 ISYDGTV, per germline (reference sequence). The CDR3 loop spans 18 amino acids. CDR3 sequence: CALWRVSRQELGKKIKVF. The CDR3 nucleotides are TGTGCCTTGTGGCGGGTGAGCCGGCAAGAGTTGGGCAAAAAAATCAAGGTATTT.

In its sample, this clone was seen many times. A single base is all that separates this from a far larger clone, so a read error is likely. The sample has other DNA sequences that encode this CDR3 too. The V call is TRGV9, the J call TRGJP. Germline-derived CDR1 and CDR2 are GITISATS and ISYDGTV (reference sequence). J gave up 4 bases and V 4 bases, and 22 bases lay outside the gene matches. CDR3 size: 22 residues. The CDR3 DNA follows: TGTGCCTTGTGGGAAGTGCAGGCAACCATCCAGAAACAAGAGTTGGGCAAAAAAATCAAGGTATTT. Its protein product is CALWEVQATIQKQELGKKIKVF.

In its sample, this clone is medium-sized. This chain links TRGV9 with TRGJ1 or TRGJ2. Germline trimming cut 2 bases from V and 3 bases from J; bases unmatched to any gene: 4. Looked up from germline, CDR1 is GITISATS and CDR2 is ISYDGTV (reference sequence). This CDR3 region has 13 residues. In DNA form, the CDR3 reads TGTGCCTTGTGGGAGGCTCCTTATTATAAGAAACTCTTT. The encoded protein is CALWEAPYYKKLF.

This clone was observed many times. One base separates it from a far larger clone, so it is likely a read error. The same CDR3 is also encoded by other DNA sequences in this sample. V and J are TRGV9 and TRGJP. This CDR3 has 16 amino acids. CDR1 is GITISATS, CDR2 ISYDGTV, per germline (reference sequence). The CDR3, as DNA: TGTGCCCTGTGGGAGATTCGAGAGTTGGGCAAAAAAATCAAGGTATTT. Amino acid sequence: CALWEIRELGKKIKVF.

On this clone: A far larger clone is only one base removed, so a read error is likely. In the same sample, other DNA sequences code for this CDR3. V gene TRGV4 combines with J gene TRGJP. The CDR3 runs 13 residues. Germline CDR1 reads EGSTGY; CDR2 reads YDSYTSSV. The V segment lost 4 bases and the J segment 11 bases; nucleotides outside the gene matches: 2. For the CDR3, the DNA is TGTGCCACCTGGGAGCTGGGCAAAAAAATCAAGGTATTT. It is translated as CATWELGKKIKVF.

This clone was seen a few times. The protein in TCRdb stems from a much larger clone and differs at residue 5 from this DNA's translation, likely a read error; here the protein is translated from the DNA. The chain has TRGV9 and TRGJ1 or TRGJ2. Since TCRdb gives no J gene, matching the DNA to germline was used here to assign it. J was trimmed by 8 bases and V by 5 bases; bases with no gene match: 12. Germline-derived CDR1 and CDR2 are GITISATS and ISYDGTV (reference sequence). The CDR3 length is 13 residues. In DNA form, the CDR3 reads TGTGCCTTGTGGGTGCCCCCTACAAATAAGAAACTCTTT. This translates into CALWVPPTNKKLF.

The table lists this clone with many counts. The translation of this DNA and the TCRdb protein of a much larger clone differ at residue 13, probably owing to a read error; the protein shown here is translated from the DNA. The chain employs TRGV9 and TRGJP. CDR1 is GITISATS and CDR2 is ISYDGTV in the germline V gene (reference sequence). The CDR3 spans 16 residues. The CDR3 region has the DNA TGTGCCTTGTGGGAGGTCGACGAGTTGGGCAAAAAAGTCAAGGTATTT. Its protein is CALWEVDELGKKVKVF.